This T cell receptor beta chain was found in a study of CD8 T cells in ankylosing spondylitis. Study-level points and caveats: Seemingly characteristic of ankylosing spondylitis blood was a TCR beta motif consisting of 7 or 8 highly homologous variants.

Germline CDR1 and CDR2: MGHRA and YSYEKL. The length of the CDR3 is 16 residues. V lost 6 bases and J lost 6; bases outside the gene matches: 10. Worth noting for this clonotype: Antigen unknown.

TCRdb re-called the 5' RACE reads through MiXCR, storing one row per CDR3 protein. The sample has 450,000 to 550,000 distinct CDR3 sequences; about 5% are singletons. The chain recombines TRBV4-1 with TRBJ2-2, with 10 nucleotides matching TRBD2. The source material was blood, either unsorted or a sorted T cell fraction (not recorded which). The TCR comes from a male donor with ankylosing spondylitis. The CDR3 nucleotides read TGCGCCAGCAGACCGACTAGCGGGTGGATCGCCGGGGAGCTGTTTTTT. Its protein product is CASRPTSGWIAGELFF.